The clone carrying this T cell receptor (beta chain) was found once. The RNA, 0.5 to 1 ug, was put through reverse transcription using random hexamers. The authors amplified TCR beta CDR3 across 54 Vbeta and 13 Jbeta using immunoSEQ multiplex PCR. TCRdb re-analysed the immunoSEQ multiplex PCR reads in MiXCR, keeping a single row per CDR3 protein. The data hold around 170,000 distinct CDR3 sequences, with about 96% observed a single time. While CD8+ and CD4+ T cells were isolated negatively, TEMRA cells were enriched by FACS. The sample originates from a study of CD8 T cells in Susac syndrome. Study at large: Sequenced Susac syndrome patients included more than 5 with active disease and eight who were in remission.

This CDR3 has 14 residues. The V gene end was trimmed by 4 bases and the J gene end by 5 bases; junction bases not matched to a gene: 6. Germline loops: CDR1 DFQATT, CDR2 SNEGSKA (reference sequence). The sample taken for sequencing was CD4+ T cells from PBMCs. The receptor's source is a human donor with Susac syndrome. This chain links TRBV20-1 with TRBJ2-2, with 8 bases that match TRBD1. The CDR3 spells CSATGTGRTGELFF. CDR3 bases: TGCAGTGCTACGGGGACAGGACGGACCGGGGAGCTGTTTTTT.